This TCR beta chain is drawn from a study of beta chain features in type 1 diabetes. On the study more broadly: No patient-donor differences in age, gender, total cells or subset yield. Study observations and caveats: Shorter templates may be favored by PCR, equally so in patients and controls. Within each of all four CD4+ subsets, Type 1 diabetes patients had TCRB CDR3s that were moderately but significantly shorter. Insertions at VDJ junctions were less frequent in type 1 diabetes patients. These patients also deleted more nucleotides at the same junctions.

This clone has more than one count but fewer than ten. Its antigen is as yet unknown. J was trimmed by 8 bases and V by 5 bases; bases with no gene match: 4. The CDR3 runs to 11 residues. The germline V gene has CDR1 DFQATT and CDR2 SNEGSKA (reference sequence). Investigators reverse transcribed all isolated RNA, so they sequenced expressed TCRB transcripts. The method was immunoSEQ multiplex PCR; TCRdb's version includes in-frame clones alone and lacks a portion of them. The table has hundreds of thousands of clones, about 14% seen once. Using CD45RO/CCR7/CD25/CD127/CD95/CD27, CD4+ naive, central memory, regulatory and stem cell-like memory cells were sorted.

The sequence was collected from a man between 18 and 35 years old with type 1 diabetes. The sample comprised naive CD4+ T cells from blood. The chain uses TRBV20-1 and TRBJ1-2; TRBD1 agrees at 8 bases. This chain's CDR3 is CSAFGQGGYTF. In nucleotides, the CDR3 is TGCAGTGCTTTCGGACAGGGCGGCTACACCTTC.